A single sample is the source of the 20 T cell receptor beta chains below, sequenced in a study of blood T cells in healthy people across ages. The authors ran a second PCR of about 6 to 11 cycles using a sample-barcoded 5' primer and a J-beta primer mix. TCRdb recomputed calls from the 5' RACE reads with MiXCR, one row per CDR3 protein. This sample has 1.2 million to 1.5 million distinct CDR3 sequences; roughly 40% occur once, and the top ten carry roughly 7.7%. The sample taken for sequencing was blood. These receptors originate from a woman aged 18-30 years in good health.

A note on this clonotype: One end of the junction is discordant with germline, which a read error may explain. The rearrangement uses TRBV20-1 and TRBJ2-1; TRBD1 matches at 9 bases. The CDR3 runs 15 residues. Per the germline V gene, CDR1 is DFQATT and CDR2 is SNEGSKA (reference sequence). The DNA of the CDR3 is TGCAGTGCTAATTCCGGGACAGGGTTCAACAATGCGCAGTTCTTC. Protein: CSANSGTGFNNAQFF.

This clonotype was recorded only once. The V gene is TRBV28, the J gene TRBJ1-1; D ambiguous. Germline V gene lookup returns CDR1 MDHEN and CDR2 SYDVKM. Trimming stripped 8 bases from V and 6 bases from J, with 16 bases between. This CDR3 comprises 13 residues. CDR3 sequence reads: CASVDPSGAEAFF. The CDR3 nucleotides are TGTGCCAGCGTAGATCCGAGTGGCGCTGAAGCTTTCTTT.

Many counts were recorded for this clonotype. This rearrangement joins TRBV28 to TRBJ2-1; D could derive from TRBD1 or TRBD2 (6 bases each). The CDR3 is 14 amino acids. Germline loops: CDR1 MDHEN, CDR2 SYDVKM. V was cut by 6 bases and J by 6 bases, with 15 bases left in between. CDR3 loop: CASSLIGGFNEQFF. The CDR3 DNA follows: TGTGCCAGCAGCCTAATAGGGGGGTTCAATGAGCAGTTCTTC.

The chain employs TRBV29-1 and TRBJ2-1; possibly TRBD2 for D (6 bases). Trimming shortened V by 3 bases and J by 13 bases, and 19 bases separated the two germline ends. The V gene's germline CDR1 is SQVTM and CDR2 ANQGSEA. This CDR3 contains 13 residues. The CDR3 protein is CSVDRGSGETQFF. In DNA, the CDR3 is TGCAGCGTTGATCGGGGTTCGGGAGAGACCCAGTTCTTC.

This clonotype was recorded a few times. The chain uses TRBV7-9 and TRBJ1-1; D ambiguous. V shed 5 bases and J shed 8 bases, with 12 bases lying between them. Germline CDR1 and CDR2: SEHNR and FQNEAQ (reference sequence). The CDR3 has 12 residues. The CDR3 DNA reads as TGTGCCAGCAGCCTCGACCAGCAAGAAGCTTTCTTT. As protein: CASSLDQQEAFF.

This clonotype was seen only a few times. The chain carries TRBV2 and TRBJ2-3, with D possibly being TRBD2 (6 bases). V was shortened by 8 bases and J by 0 bases, with 21 bases between the two germline ends. The CDR3 runs to 17 residues. Germline V gene sequence: CDR1 SNHLY, CDR2 FYNNEI. The CDR3 sequence: CASGWDLRFASTDTQYF. The CDR3 DNA reads TGTGCCAGCGGGTGGGACTTAAGGTTCGCTAGCACAGATACGCAGTATTTT.

In its sample, this clonotype was seen a few times. This sequence joins TRBV6-5 and TRBJ2-2; no definite D call. The CDR3 runs 13 residues. Looked up from germline, CDR1 is MNHEY and CDR2 is SVGAGI. V was pared by 6 bases and J by 3 bases, with 8 bases between. The CDR3 spells CASREGYTGELFF. Here the CDR3 DNA reads TGTGCCAGCAGGGAAGGATACACCGGGGAGCTGTTTTTT.

The chain couples TRBV27 to TRBJ2-7; D is perhaps TRBD1 (5 bases). Germline loops: CDR1 MNHEY, CDR2 SMNVEV (reference sequence). V lost 1 base, J lost 7 bases, and 14 bases lay in between. This CDR3 is 14 amino acids long. CDR3 nucleotides: TGTGCCAGCAGTTTATGGGGCTCCTACAATGAGCAGTACTTC. It translates to CASSLWGSYNEQYF.

In nucleotides, the CDR3 is TGTGCCATCAGAAAGACGGGACAGGGGGACACTGAAGCTTTCTTT. It translates to CAIRKTGQGDTEAFF. The rearrangement links TRBV10-3 to TRBJ1-1; TRBD1 matches at 11 bases. Germline loops: CDR1 ENHRY, CDR2 SYGVKD. The ends lost 6 bases at V and 3 bases at J; junction bases unmatched: 6. CDR3 length: 15 residues.

The rearrangement uses TRBV2 and TRBJ2-3; 8 positions agree with TRBD2. After removal of 4 bases from V and 2 bases from J, the junction contained 11 bases not matched to a gene. The germline V gene has CDR1 SNHLY and CDR2 FYNNEI. CDR3 length equals 17 residues. CDR3 sequence (DNA): TGTGCCAGCAGTGTAGCGGGACTCCTACTAACCACAGATACGCAGTATTTT. Amino acid sequence: CASSVAGLLLTTDTQYF.

A few counts support this clonotype. V gene TRBV7-6 combines with J gene TRBJ2-1; 8 nucleotides match TRBD2. The CDR3 has 17 residues. V shed 0 bases and J 8 bases; nucleotides not matched to a gene: 12. Germline V lookup: CDR1 SGHVS, CDR2 FNYEAQ. CDR3 nucleotide sequence: TGTGCCAGCAGCTTAGCGAGCGGGGGAGAAGGCTTCGATGAGCAGTTCTTC. Translated: CASSLASGGEGFDEQFF.

The chain recombines TRBV29-1 with TRBJ2-3, with D tentatively TRBD1 (5 bases). Germline CDR1 reads SQVTM; CDR2 reads ANQGSEA. Trimming pared 1 base from V and 5 bases from J, leaving 10 bases between. This CDR3 is 13 amino acids long. The CDR3 is CSVEAGFGDTQYF. The CDR3 bases are TGCAGCGTTGAAGCAGGGTTTGGAGATACGCAGTATTTT.

Comment on this clonotype: Relative to the germline gene, one junction end is altered; a read error may explain this. The chain is built from TRBV7-7 and TRBJ2-7; TRBD2 agrees at 7 bases. The CDR3 runs to 18 residues. Germline V CDR1 and CDR2: SSHAT, FNYEAQ (reference sequence). The CDR3 region has the DNA TGTGCTAGCAGCTTAGGGCCCTTCTCAAGCGGGGCTAACAATGAGCAGTACTTC. The encoded protein is CASSLGPFSSGANNEQYF.

Comment on this clonotype: The conserved final phenylalanine or tryptophan is absent from the CDR3, which likely points to a read error. In nucleotides, the CDR3 is TGTGCCAGCAGCTTTAGCGGGGGCCCTCAAGAGACCCAGTACTTG. Translated, it gives CASSFSGGPQETQYL. This chain joins TRBV7-3 and TRBJ2-5, with 9 positions matching TRBD2. Per the germline V gene, CDR1 is SGHTA and CDR2 is FQGTGA. The CDR3 runs to 15 residues. V lost 3 bases to trimming and J lost 2 bases; unmatched junction nucleotides: 4.

V usage is TRBV20-1 and J usage is TRBJ2-3, with TRBD2 matching 9 bases. The CDR3 loop spans 15 amino acids. The germline V gene has CDR1 DFQATT and CDR2 SNEGSKA (reference sequence). V gave up 7 bases and J gave up 0 bases; unmatched junction bases: 8. The CDR3 spells CSGSGGTLSTDTQYF. In DNA form, the CDR3 reads TGCAGTGGAAGCGGGGGGACCCTTAGCACAGATACGCAGTATTTT.

V and J are TRBV3-1 and TRBJ2-3, with TRBD2 matching over 8 bases. This CDR3 spans 15 amino acids. Germline V gene data show CDR1 as LGHDT and CDR2 as YNNKEL (reference sequence). With V trimmed by 6 bases and J by 2 bases, 7 bases remained unmatched. CDR3 in amino acids: CASRNTGGDTDTQYF. In DNA form, the CDR3 reads TGTGCCAGCAGGAATACGGGGGGGGACACAGATACGCAGTATTTT.

The J gene is TRBJ2-7, the V gene TRBV5-1, with D perhaps being TRBD1 or TRBD2 (5 bases each). The germline V gene has CDR1 SGHRS and CDR2 YFSETQ. The CDR3 spans 14 residues. Trimming took off 6 bases at V and 10 bases at J, with 23 bases between the two ends. The CDR3 protein is CASKWDQGATPQYF. The DNA of the CDR3 is TGCGCCAGCAAATGGGACCAAGGGGCAACCCCCCAGTACTTC.

Regarding this clonotype: The conserved closing phenylalanine or tryptophan is absent in this CDR3, likely reflecting a read error. V is TRBV29-1 and J is TRBJ1-4; 8 bases map to TRBD1. The CDR3 spans 14 residues. V was clipped by 4 bases and J by 6 bases; unmatched bases: 7. CDR1 is SQVTM, CDR2 ANQGSEA, per germline. DNA of the CDR3: TGCAGCGTTGCAAGGACAGGGTCATATGAAAAACTGTTTTTG. As protein: CSVARTGSYEKLFL.

Comments on this clonotype: Relative to the germline gene, one junction end is altered; a read error may explain this. The chain combines TRBV6-5 with TRBJ2-7; D ambiguous. The CDR3 is 15 residues long. Germline CDR1 MNHEY, CDR2 SVGAGI. This CDR3 reads CASSYRWGSSCEQYF. The CDR3 DNA reads as TGTGCCAGCAGTTACCGCTGGGGAAGCTCCTGCGAGCAGTACTTC.

This clonotype has just a few counts. The J gene is TRBJ1-4, the V gene TRBV6-1; D is uncertain. From germline, CDR1 is MNHNS and CDR2 SASEGT. This CDR3 contains 15 residues. The germline V and J ends were trimmed by 2 bases and 5 bases, with 12 bases remaining between them. For the CDR3, the DNA is TGTGCCAGCAGTGAATCTCCAAAAGGCAATGAAAAACTGTTTTTT. Translated, it gives CASSESPKGNEKLFF.